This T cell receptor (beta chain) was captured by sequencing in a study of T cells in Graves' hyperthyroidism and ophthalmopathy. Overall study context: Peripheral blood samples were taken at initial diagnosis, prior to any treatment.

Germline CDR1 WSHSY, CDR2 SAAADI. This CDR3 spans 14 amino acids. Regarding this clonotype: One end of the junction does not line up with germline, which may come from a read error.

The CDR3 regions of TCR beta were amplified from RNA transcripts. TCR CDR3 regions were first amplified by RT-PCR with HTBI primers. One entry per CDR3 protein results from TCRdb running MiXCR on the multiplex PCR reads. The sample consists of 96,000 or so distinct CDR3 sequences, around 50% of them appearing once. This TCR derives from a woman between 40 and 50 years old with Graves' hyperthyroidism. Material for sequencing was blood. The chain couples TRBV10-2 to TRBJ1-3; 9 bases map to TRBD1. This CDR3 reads CASSPGGDRDTVYF. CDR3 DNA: TGCGCCAGCAGTCCTGGCGGGGACAGGGACACCGTATATTTT.